The 12 T cell receptor beta chains reported below all come from one sample, sequenced in a study of spatial heterogeneity in lung cancer. TCRdb re-analysed the 5' RACE reads in MiXCR, keeping a single row per CDR3 protein. The sample contains thousands of distinct CDR3 sequences, approximately 5% of which appear only once. Time point of the sample: sample taken at primary tumor resection. Whole RNA, which was extracted from tumor, nontumor lung tissue or frozen PBMC, was sequenced without any cell sorting. The material was normal lung tissue next to the tumor, obtained at surgery. The receptors come from a female donor with early-stage non-small cell lung cancer.

By frequency in the sample, this clonotype is medium-sized. This chain connects TRBV28 to TRBJ1-1; no clear D. Germline CDR1 MDHEN, CDR2 SYDVKM. V dropped 5 bases and J dropped 1 base, with 8 bases sitting between them. The length of the CDR3 is 13 residues. The CDR3 nucleotides read TGTGCCAGCAGTGAAGGGTCGAACACTGAAGCTTTCTTT. The encoded protein is CASSEGSNTEAFF.

This clonotype was found many times. The chain recombines TRBV7-2 with TRBJ2-7; the match to TRBD2 covers 11 bases. This CDR3 has 14 amino acids. The junction had 8 bases not matched to a gene; V was cut back by 5 bases and J by 8 bases. Germline values: CDR1 SGHTA, CDR2 FQGNSA. The CDR3 DNA reads as TGTGCCAGCAGCCGTGGGACTAGCGGAGGGAAGCAGTACTTC. Protein product: CASSRGTSGGKQYF.

By share of the sample, this clonotype is medium-sized. This rearrangement joins TRBV6-2 or TRBV6-3 to TRBJ1-5, with D tentatively TRBD1 (5 bases). Germline CDR1 is MNHEY and CDR2 is SVGEGT. Deletions cut 6 bases from V and 2 bases from J, with 14 bases between. The CDR3 contains 15 residues. CDR3 nucleotide sequence: TGTGCCAGCAGAGGGGTAGGAGAGGGCAATCAGCCCCAGCATTTT. Translation gives CASRGVGEGNQPQHF.

This clonotype is deemed medium-sized. The rearrangement joins TRBV5-4 to TRBJ1-4; weak D call: TRBD1 (5 bases). Germline V CDR1 and CDR2: SGHNT, YYREEE (reference sequence). This CDR3 contains 14 residues. V gave up 5 bases and J gave up 6 bases, with 14 bases separating them. This chain's CDR3 is CASRGDQADEKLFF. The CDR3, as DNA: TGTGCCAGCAGAGGGGACCAGGCCGATGAAAAACTGTTTTTT.

This clonotype occurred many times. V and J are TRBV3-1 and TRBJ2-4, with TRBD1 as a possible D gene (7 bases). Germline values: CDR1 LGHDT, CDR2 YNNKEL (reference sequence). The CDR3 loop spans 13 amino acids. The ends were cut back, 3 bases at V and 9 bases at J, with 12 bases in the middle. The CDR3 region is CASSQYRGGIQYF. CDR3 coding DNA: TGTGCCAGCAGCCAGTACAGGGGAGGCATTCAGTACTTC.

This clonotype was counted a few times. This chain uses TRBV12-3 or TRBV12-4 with TRBJ2-7; 10 bases are shared with TRBD1. The CDR3 has 12 residues. V trimming: 8 bases; J trimming: 3 bases; junction bases outside the gene matches: 1. CDR3 coding DNA: TGTGCCAGCGGGACAGGGGTCTACGAGCAGTACTTC. Residues: CASGTGVYEQYF.

This clonotype is judged medium-sized. V usage is TRBV7-2 and J usage is TRBJ2-3; D uncertain. This CDR3 is built from 12 residues. Germline-derived CDR1 and CDR2 are SGHTA and FQGNSA. V lost 5 bases to trimming and J lost 6 bases, with 9 bases between them. This CDR3 is CASSLSGDTQYF. CDR3 nucleotide sequence: TGTGCCAGCAGCCTAAGTGGGGATACGCAGTATTTT. Variable domain in full (rest from reference TRBV7-2 and TRBJ2-3): GAGVSQSPSNKVTEKGKDVELRCDPISGHTALYWYRQSLGQGLEFLIYFQGNSAPDKSGLPSDRFSAERTGGSVSTLTIQRTQQEDSAVYLCASSLSGDTQYFGPGTRLTVL.

This clonotype was counted at least ten times. This chain uses TRBV7-6 with TRBJ2-1; 9 bases align to TRBD1. CDR1 and CDR2 from the germline V gene are SGHVS and FNYEAQ. With 5 bases clipped from V and 7 bases from J, the junction kept 9 bases outside the gene matches. The CDR3 sequence is 15 residues long. CDR3 nucleotide sequence: TGTGCCAGCAGCCCGGGACAGGGTTTTGTAAATGAGCAGTTCTTC. This encodes CASSPGQGFVNEQFF.

In this sample, this clonotype turned up many times. This sequence joins TRBV5-5 and TRBJ1-5; TRBD1 is a possible D gene (6 bases). Between the trimmed V and J ends, which lost 1 base and 0 bases, there was a span of 11 bases. Germline lookup yields CDR1 SGHKS and CDR2 YYEKEE (reference sequence). This CDR3 is 16 amino acids long. CDR3 sequence (DNA): TGTGCCAGCAGCTTGCGGCAGGGGATTAGCAATCAGCCCCAGCATTTT. Translation gives CASSLRQGISNQPQHF. Filled out from reference TRBV5-5 and TRBJ1-5, the complete variable domain reads DAGVTQSPTHLIKTRGQQVTLRCSPISGHKSVSWYQQVLGQGPQFIFQYYEKEERGRGNFPDRFSARQFPNYSSELNVNALLLGDSALYLCASSLRQGISNQPQHFGDGTRLSIL.

This clonotype was counted at least ten times. This chain joins TRBV5-1 and TRBJ2-3; D gene unclear. CDR3 length: 14 amino acids. V was clipped by 0 bases and J by 5 bases, with 10 bases between them. Looked up from germline, CDR1 is SGHRS and CDR2 is YFSETQ. The CDR3 here is CASSLEAALDTQYF. Written as DNA, the CDR3 is TGCGCCAGCAGCTTGGAGGCAGCTCTAGATACGCAGTATTTT.

This clonotype was seen many times. V usage is TRBV4-1 and J usage is TRBJ2-4; 7 nucleotides line up with TRBD1. Germline lookup yields CDR1 MGHRA and CDR2 YSYEKL. V lost 0 bases to trimming and J lost 3 bases; unmatched junction nucleotides: 17. This CDR3 is 20 amino acids long. CDR3 in amino acids: CASSQDLTGITSWGKNIQYF. CDR3 bases: TGCGCCAGCAGCCAAGACCTGACAGGGATTACGTCCTGGGGCAAAAACATTCAGTACTTC.

Comment on this clonotype: A single base separates this from a much larger clone, so it may be a read error. This chain uses TRBV19 with TRBJ2-7; 8 bases align to TRBD1. The CDR3 runs to 14 residues. The germline V gene encodes CDR1 LNHDA and CDR2 SQIVND (reference sequence). After removal of 10 bases from V and 3 bases from J, the junction contained 11 bases not matched to a gene. CDR3 sequence: CATRDQTGGYEQYF. The DNA for the CDR3 is TGTGCCACTAGAGATCAAACAGGGGGCTACGAGCAGTACTTC. Combining the CDR3 with reference TRBV19 and TRBJ2-7 gives the whole variable domain DGGITQSPKYLFRKEGQNVTLSCEQNLNHDAMYWYRQDPGQGLRLIYYSQIVNDFQKGDIAEGYSVSREKKESFPLTVTSAQKNPTAFYLCATRDQTGGYEQYFGPGTRLTVT.